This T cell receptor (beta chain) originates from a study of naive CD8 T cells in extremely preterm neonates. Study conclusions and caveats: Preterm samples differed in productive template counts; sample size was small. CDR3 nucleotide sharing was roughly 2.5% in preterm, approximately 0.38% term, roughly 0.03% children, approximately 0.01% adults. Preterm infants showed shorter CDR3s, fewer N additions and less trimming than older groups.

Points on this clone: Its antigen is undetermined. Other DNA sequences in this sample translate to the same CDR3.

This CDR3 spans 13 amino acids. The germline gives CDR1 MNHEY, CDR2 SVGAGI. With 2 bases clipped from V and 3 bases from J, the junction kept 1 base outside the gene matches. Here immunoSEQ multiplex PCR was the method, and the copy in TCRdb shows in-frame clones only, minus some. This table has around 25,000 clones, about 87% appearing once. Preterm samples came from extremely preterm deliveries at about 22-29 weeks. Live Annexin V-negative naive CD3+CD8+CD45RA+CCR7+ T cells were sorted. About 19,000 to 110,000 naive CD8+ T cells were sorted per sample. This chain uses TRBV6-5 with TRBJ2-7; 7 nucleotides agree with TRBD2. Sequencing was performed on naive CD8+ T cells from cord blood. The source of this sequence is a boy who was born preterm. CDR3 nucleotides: TGTGCCAGCAGTTACGGGACTAACTACGAGCAGTACTTC. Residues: CASSYGTNYEQYF.